The sequence of this T cell receptor beta chain was determined in a study of T cells in Graves' hyperthyroidism and ophthalmopathy. Overall study findings and caveats: Most expanded thyroid clonotypes above 0.001 also appeared in blood. A model using 13 V-J features told ophthalmopathy apart from stable hyperthyroidism. The model foresaw ophthalmopathy a median around 6 months prior to onset.

As regards this clonotype: The antigen is undetermined.

The V segment lost 5 bases and the J segment 5 bases; nucleotides outside the gene matches: 3. CDR3 length equals 12 residues. Germline V CDR1 and CDR2: SQVTM, ANQGSEA. Amplified regions were TCR beta CDR3 sequences from RNA transcripts. The TCR CDR3 first-round RT-PCR relied on the HTBI primer set. Using its own MiXCR run on the multiplex PCR reads, TCRdb lists one record per CDR3 protein. Of hundreds of thousands of distinct CDR3 sequences in the sample, 40% to 55% were seen once. The V call is TRBV29-1, the J call TRBJ1-5, with TRBD1 identical over 7 bases. The sample taken for sequencing was peripheral blood or thyroid tissue (not recorded which). This sequence originates from an adult man with Graves' disease, either hyperthyroidism or ophthalmopathy (not recorded which). The CDR3 is CSVLTGDQPQHF. The CDR3 DNA sequence: TGCAGCGTTCTTACAGGGGATCAGCCCCAGCATTTT.